This T cell receptor beta chain originates from a study of blood T cell repertoires in COVID-19 (dated by TCRdb to 2020 to 2022). Some background on the complete study: Samples covering the acute and convalescent phases of COVID-19 were provided by collaborators in the United States, Italy and Spain. A freely available public database, intended as a resource for researchers studying the immune response to SARS-CoV-2, is where the repertoires were released. Where available, HLA class I and class II types were taken from metadata supplied by the sample provider and were not determined by assay-based typing. The sample metadata nearly always contained a de-identified subject ID, COVID-19 status, age in years and sex. Deeply sampled blood TCRbeta repertoires from subjects exposed to, actively infected with, or recovered from COVID-19 were included in the dataset. The samples were drawn from two sources: the first 160 participants of the ongoing ImmuneRACE study, and 1,200 or so subjects contributed by 6 global collaborators. The prospective study material was composed of cDNA or gDNA derived from T cells, B-cell-depleted T cells, or PBMCs. Beyond this particular receptor, the publication reports: Clinical and demographic metadata were provided uncurated, with the amount varying by source and participant.

TCRbeta CDR3 regions were amplified from genomic DNA using the immunoSEQ Assay, a bias-controlled multiplex PCR. The authors processed their data as follows. The number of nucleated cells in each sample was estimated from the amplification of reference gene primers within the assay. Sequence reads were collapsed and filtered to measure the absolute abundance of every unique TCRbeta CDR3 rearrangement. For each sample, productive Simpson clonality was calculated by taking the square root of Simpson's diversity index across productive rearrangements. TCRdb limited this immuneACCESS table to in-frame rearrangements with V and J called. A share of clones is missing; checked studies link under half to unresolved V genes, and the rest is unexplained. That table is the source of V, J and clone size, and D and trimming were worked out from the DNA. A total of almost 250,000 clones appear in this sample, roughly 85% of them only once. The top ten hold around 9.8% of the sample.

Looking up the germline V gene (reference sequence) yields CDR1 GTSNPN and CDR2 SVGIG. CDR3 length: 14 amino acids, cysteine to phenylalanine. Kept here is only the CDR3 DNA, which spans 42 bases and is read in frame from base 1. V is pruned by 4 bases and J by 7 bases, leaving 9 bases of the junction without a gene match. Participants in the prospective study were aged roughly 18 to 100 years, lived in over 20 United States geographic areas, and enrolled through a virtual design. In the prospective study, participants were assigned to cohorts based on the clinical history participants reported in a screening survey and a study questionnaire. In the prospective study, mobile phlebotomists collected whole blood, serum and a nasopharyngeal or oropharyngeal swab from each participant. Over a roughly two-month period, participants in the prospective study had the option of providing additional blood draws and questionnaires. Prospective study blood samples were shipped either frozen or at room temperature before DNA extraction.

Points on this clone: What antigen it recognizes has not been identified. Qualities for individual bases were not recorded, and no much larger clone is one base off.

Sequenced sample: PBMCs or T cells enriched from blood (not recorded which). The chain uses TRBV30 and TRBJ1-4; 7 central bases correspond to TRBD1. The TCR comes from a woman in her 50s with acute COVID-19. The CDR3 in this case is CAWISQGTSEKLFF. In nucleotide form, the sequence is TGTGCCTGGATCTCACAGGGGACCAGTGAAAAACTGTTTTTT.